The text below deals with one TCR beta chain. Its specificity is unknown. This CDR3 comprises 16 residues. In germline, CDR1 is MNHEY, CDR2 SMNVEV (reference sequence). Trimming cost V 4 bases and J 0 bases, with 10 bases left between them. Sequencing was performed with immunoSEQ multiplex PCR; in TCRdb, only in-frame clones are kept and a portion is missing. The table has some 64,000 clones, 80% to 95% seen once. These data belong to a study of OX40 agonist ivuxolimab in advanced cancers. Study as a whole: Patients were dosed with the agonistic anti-OX40 (CD134) antibody ivuxolimab.

Enrollment shut out patients with autoimmune disease history or systemic immunosuppression. Findings and caveats of the study: Circulating CD4+ and CD8+ T cells showed clonal expansion by week 6 at 0.1 to 3.0 mg/kg. Among the lowest peripheral clonal expansion occurred in 0.1-3.0 mg/kg partial responders.

The source is an adult with an advanced solid tumor such as melanoma, head and neck, liver or kidney cancer. The sequenced sample was CD4+ or CD8+ T cells sorted from blood, obtained in a trial of the OX40 agonist ivuxolimab. The chain employs TRBV27 and TRBJ1-6, with no clear D. For the CDR3, the DNA is TGTGCCAGCAGTTCATACGGCAGCTCCTATAATTCACCCCTCCACTTT. Protein sequence: CASSSYGSSYNSPLHF.